This T cell receptor beta chain was sequenced in a study of blood T cell repertoires in COVID-19 (dated by TCRdb to the early 2020s). At the level of the whole study: Samples from collaborators originated in the United States, Italy and Spain and spanned both the acute and convalescent phases of COVID-19. Where available, HLA class I and class II types were taken from metadata supplied by the sample provider and were not determined by assay-based typing. The sample metadata nearly always contained a de-identified subject ID, COVID-19 status, age in years and sex. The repertoires were made available in a free public database intended to serve as a resource for research on the immune response to SARS-CoV-2. The samples were drawn from two sources: the first 160 participants of the ongoing ImmuneRACE study, and fewer than 1,500 subjects contributed by 6 global collaborators. The prospective study material was composed of cDNA or gDNA derived from T cells, B-cell-depleted T cells, or PBMCs. The dataset comprised deeply sampled blood TCRbeta repertoires from subjects exposed to, actively infected with, or recovered from COVID-19. Broader findings and caveats from the paper: The amount of clinical and demographic metadata varied by source and participant and was provided uncurated.

This clone turned up a few times. The target of this receptor is not known. No quality values exist for individual bases; no much larger clone is one base distant. This sample also contains other DNA sequences that code for the same CDR3. The CDR3 starts with the cysteine, ends with the phenylalanine, and has 15 residues. The retained sequence is limited to the CDR3, 45 bases, with the frame set at the first base. At the junction V is shortened by 0 bases and J by 4 bases, with 10 bases in between. Reading the germline V gene gives CDR1 MNHNS and CDR2 SASEGT. TCRbeta CDR3 regions were amplified from genomic DNA by means of the immunoSEQ Assay, a bias-controlled multiplex PCR. As for the authors' bioinformatics: The number of nucleated cells in each sample was estimated from the amplification of reference gene primers within the assay. Sequence reads were collapsed and filtered to measure the absolute abundance of every unique TCRbeta CDR3 rearrangement. For each sample, productive Simpson clonality was calculated as the square root of Simpson's diversity index across productive rearrangements. TCRdb holds this immuneACCESS table with in-frame rearrangements only. Some clones are missing; in checked studies, unresolved V genes explain under half, and the rest has no known cause. That table gives V, J and clone size, and the DNA gave D and trimming. This sample gives 93,000 or so clones in total; 70% to 90% of them show up just once. The biggest ten clones account for 3% to 3.5% of the sample.

Collaborating institutions collected whole blood in K2EDTA tubes following their own protocols. For TCRbeta analysis, collaborators shipped samples in one of three forms: frozen whole blood, isolated PBMCs, or DNA extracted from either of those sample types. Sample: peripheral blood. The chain links TRBV6-1 with TRBJ1-5; TRBD1 is possibly the D segment (6 matching bases). The clonotype was recovered from a man aged 50-59 years in a cohort sampled during active COVID-19. For the CDR3, the sequence is CASSEAGQQNQPQHF. The nucleotides read TGTGCCAGCAGTGAAGCCGGACAGCAGAATCAGCCCCAGCATTTT.